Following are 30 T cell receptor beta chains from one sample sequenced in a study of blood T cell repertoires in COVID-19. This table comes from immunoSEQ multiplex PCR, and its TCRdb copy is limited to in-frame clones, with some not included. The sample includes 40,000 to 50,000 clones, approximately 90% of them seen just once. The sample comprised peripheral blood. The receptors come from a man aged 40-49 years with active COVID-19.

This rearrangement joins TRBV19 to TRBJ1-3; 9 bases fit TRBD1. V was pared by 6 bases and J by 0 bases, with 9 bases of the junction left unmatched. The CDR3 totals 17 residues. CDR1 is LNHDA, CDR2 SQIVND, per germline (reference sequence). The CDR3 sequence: CASSPGQGNLSGNTIYF. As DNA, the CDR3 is TGTGCCAGTAGCCCCGGACAGGGGAACCTCTCTGGAAACACCATATATTTT.

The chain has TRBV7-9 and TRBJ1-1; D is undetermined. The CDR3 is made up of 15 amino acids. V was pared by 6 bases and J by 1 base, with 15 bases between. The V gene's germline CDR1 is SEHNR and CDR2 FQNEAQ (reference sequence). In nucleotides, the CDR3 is TGTGCCAGCAGTTCAATACGGTCCGCGAACACTGAAGCTTTCTTT. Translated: CASSSIRSANTEAFF.

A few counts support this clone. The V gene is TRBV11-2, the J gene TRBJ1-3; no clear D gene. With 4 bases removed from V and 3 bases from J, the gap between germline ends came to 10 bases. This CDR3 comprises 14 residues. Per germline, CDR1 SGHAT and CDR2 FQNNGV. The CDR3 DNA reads TGTGCCAGCAGCTCGGAAGGAGTTGGAAACACCATATATTTT. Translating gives CASSSEGVGNTIYF.

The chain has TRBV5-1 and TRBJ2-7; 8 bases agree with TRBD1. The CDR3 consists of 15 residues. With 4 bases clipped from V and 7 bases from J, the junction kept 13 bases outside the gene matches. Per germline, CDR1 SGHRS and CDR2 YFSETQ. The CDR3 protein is CASSPGRTGSGEQYF. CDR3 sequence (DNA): TGCGCCAGCAGCCCGGGCCGGACAGGGTCGGGGGAGCAGTACTTC.

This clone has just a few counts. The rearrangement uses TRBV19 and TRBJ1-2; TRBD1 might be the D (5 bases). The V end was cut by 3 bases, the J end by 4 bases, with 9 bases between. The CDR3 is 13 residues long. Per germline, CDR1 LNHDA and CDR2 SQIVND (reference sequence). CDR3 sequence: CASSMGQIYGYTF. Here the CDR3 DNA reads TGTGCCAGTAGTATGGGGCAGATCTATGGCTACACCTTC. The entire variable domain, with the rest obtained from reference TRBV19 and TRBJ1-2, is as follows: DGGITQSPKYLFRKEGQNVTLSCEQNLNHDAMYWYRQDPGQGLRLIYYSQIVNDFQKGDIAEGYSVSREKKESFPLTVTSAQKNPTAFYLCASSMGQIYGYTFGSGTRLTVV.

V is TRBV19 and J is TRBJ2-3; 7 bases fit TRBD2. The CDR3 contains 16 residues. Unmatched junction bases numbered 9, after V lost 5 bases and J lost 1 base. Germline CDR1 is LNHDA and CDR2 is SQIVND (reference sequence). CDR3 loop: CASSPQREAGTDTQYF. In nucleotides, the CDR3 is TGTGCCAGTAGTCCGCAGCGGGAAGCAGGCACAGATACGCAGTATTTT. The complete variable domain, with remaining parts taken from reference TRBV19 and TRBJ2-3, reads DGGITQSPKYLFRKEGQNVTLSCEQNLNHDAMYWYRQDPGQGLRLIYYSQIVNDFQKGDIAEGYSVSREKKESFPLTVTSAQKNPTAFYLCASSPQREAGTDTQYFGPGTRLTVL.

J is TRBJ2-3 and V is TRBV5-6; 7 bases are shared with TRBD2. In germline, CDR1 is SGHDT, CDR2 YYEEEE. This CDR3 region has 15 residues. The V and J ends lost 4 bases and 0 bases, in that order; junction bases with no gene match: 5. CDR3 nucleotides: TGTGCCAGCAGCGTGAGGCGGGGGAGCACAGATACGCAGTATTTT. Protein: CASSVRRGSTDTQYF.

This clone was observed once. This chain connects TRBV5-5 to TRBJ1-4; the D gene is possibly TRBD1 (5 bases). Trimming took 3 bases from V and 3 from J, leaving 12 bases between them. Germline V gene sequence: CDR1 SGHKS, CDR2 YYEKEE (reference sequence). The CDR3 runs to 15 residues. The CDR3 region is CASSSPKGANEKLFF. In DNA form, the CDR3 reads TGTGCCAGCAGCTCCCCCAAAGGGGCTAATGAAAAACTGTTTTTT.

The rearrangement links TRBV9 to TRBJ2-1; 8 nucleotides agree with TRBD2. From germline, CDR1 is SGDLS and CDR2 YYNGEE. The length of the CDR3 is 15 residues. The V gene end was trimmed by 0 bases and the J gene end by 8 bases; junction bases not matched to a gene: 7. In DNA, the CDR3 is TGTGCCAGCAGCGTAGTGGCGGGAGGTGGCCATGAGCAGTTCTTC. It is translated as CASSVVAGGGHEQFF. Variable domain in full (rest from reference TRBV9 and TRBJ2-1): DSGVTQTPKHLITATGQRVTLRCSPRSGDLSVYWYQQSLDQGLQFLIQYYNGEERAKGNILERFSAQQFPDLHSELNLSSLELGDSALYFCASSVVAGGGHEQFFGPGTRLTVL.

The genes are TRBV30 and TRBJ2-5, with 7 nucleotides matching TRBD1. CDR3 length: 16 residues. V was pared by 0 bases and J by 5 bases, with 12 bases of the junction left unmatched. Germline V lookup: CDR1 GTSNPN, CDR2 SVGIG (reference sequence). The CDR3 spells CAWSVPRGPSVETQYF. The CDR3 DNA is TGTGCCTGGAGTGTACCGAGGGGGCCCTCTGTGGAGACCCAGTACTTC.

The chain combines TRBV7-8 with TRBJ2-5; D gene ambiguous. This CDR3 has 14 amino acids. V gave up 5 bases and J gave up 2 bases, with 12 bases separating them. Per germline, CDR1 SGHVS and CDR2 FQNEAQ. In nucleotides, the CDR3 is TGTGCCAGCAGCCCGCTATTTATACAAGAGACCCAGTACTTC. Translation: CASSPLFIQETQYF.

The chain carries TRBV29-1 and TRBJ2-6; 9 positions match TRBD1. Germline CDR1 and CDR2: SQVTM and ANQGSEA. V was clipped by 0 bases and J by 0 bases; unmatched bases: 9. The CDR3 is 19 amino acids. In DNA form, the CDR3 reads TGCAGCGTTGAAGATCGATGGACAGGGGCAGCCTCTGGGGCCAACGTCCTGACTTTC. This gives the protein CSVEDRWTGAASGANVLTF.

The CDR3 sequence: CASSLTGVVSCGYF. Here the CDR3 DNA reads TGTGCCAGCAGTCTAACAGGGGTGGTTAGCTGTGGGTACTTC. The chain couples TRBV28 to TRBJ2-5, with 7 positions matching TRBD1. Germline V CDR1 and CDR2: MDHEN, SYDVKM. CDR3 length: 14 amino acids. The ends lost 5 bases at V and 13 bases at J; junction bases unmatched: 16.

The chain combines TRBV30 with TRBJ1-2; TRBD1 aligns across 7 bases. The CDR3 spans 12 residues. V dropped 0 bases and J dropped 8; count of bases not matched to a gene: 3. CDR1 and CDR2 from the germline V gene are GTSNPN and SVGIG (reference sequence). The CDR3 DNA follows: TGTGCCTGGAGTGTACAGGGGATCGGCTACACCTTC. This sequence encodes CAWSVQGIGYTF.

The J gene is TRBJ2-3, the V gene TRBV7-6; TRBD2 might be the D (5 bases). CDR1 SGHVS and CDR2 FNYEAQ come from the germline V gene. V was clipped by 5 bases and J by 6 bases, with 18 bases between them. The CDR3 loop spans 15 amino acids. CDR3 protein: CASSPLANSEDTQYF. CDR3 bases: TGTGCCAGCAGCCCTTTAGCGAATTCCGAGGATACGCAGTATTTT. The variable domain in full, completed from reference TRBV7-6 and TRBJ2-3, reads GAGVSQSPRYKVTKRGQDVALRCDPISGHVSLYWYRQALGQGPEFLTYFNYEAQQDKSGLPNDRFSAERPEGSISTLTIQRTEQRDSAMYRCASSPLANSEDTQYFGPGTRLTVL.

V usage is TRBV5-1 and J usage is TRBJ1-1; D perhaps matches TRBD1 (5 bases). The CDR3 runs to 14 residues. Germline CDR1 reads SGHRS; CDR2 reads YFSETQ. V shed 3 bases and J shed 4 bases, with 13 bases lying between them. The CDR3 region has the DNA TGCGCCAGCAGCTCCCGTCAGGGATCCACTGAAGCTTTCTTT. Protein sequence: CASSSRQGSTEAFF.

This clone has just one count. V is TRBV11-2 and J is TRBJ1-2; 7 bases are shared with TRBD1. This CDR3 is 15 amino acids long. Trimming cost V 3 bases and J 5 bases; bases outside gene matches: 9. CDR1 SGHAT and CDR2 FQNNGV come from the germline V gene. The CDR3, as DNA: TGTGCCAGCAGCTTCACACTTACAGGGGTATATGGCTACACCTTC. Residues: CASSFTLTGVYGYTF.

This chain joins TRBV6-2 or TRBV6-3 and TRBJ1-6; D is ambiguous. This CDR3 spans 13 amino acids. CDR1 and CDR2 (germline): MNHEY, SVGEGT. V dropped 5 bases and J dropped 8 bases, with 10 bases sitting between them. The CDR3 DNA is TGTGCCAGCAGTCGAACCCGGGATTCACCCCTCCACTTT. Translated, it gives CASSRTRDSPLHF.

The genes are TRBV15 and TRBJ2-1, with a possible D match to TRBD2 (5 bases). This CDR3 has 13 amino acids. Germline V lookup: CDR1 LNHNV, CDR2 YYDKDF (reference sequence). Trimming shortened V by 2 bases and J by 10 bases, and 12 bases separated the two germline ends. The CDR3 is CATSRSGGYEQFF. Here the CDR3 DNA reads TGTGCCACCAGCAGATCTGGAGGATACGAGCAGTTCTTC.

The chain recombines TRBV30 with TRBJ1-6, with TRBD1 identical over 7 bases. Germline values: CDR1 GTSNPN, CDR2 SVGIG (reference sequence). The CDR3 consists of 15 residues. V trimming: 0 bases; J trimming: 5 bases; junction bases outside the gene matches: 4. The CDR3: CAWSVLDRNNSPLHF. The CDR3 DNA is TGTGCCTGGAGTGTCCTGGACAGGAATAATTCACCCCTCCACTTT.

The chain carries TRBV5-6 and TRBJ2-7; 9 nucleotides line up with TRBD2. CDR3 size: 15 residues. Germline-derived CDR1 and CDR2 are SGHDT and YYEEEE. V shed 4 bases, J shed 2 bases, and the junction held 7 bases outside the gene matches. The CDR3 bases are TGTGCCAGCAGCCCATATAGCGGGAGCGCCTACGAGCAGTACTTC. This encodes CASSPYSGSAYEQYF.

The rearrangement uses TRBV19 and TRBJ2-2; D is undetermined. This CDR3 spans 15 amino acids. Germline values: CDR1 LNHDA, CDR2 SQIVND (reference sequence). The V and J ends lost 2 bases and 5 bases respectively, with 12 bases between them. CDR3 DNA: TGTGCCAGTAGTATAATGGGCCAACTTACCGGGGAGCTGTTTTTT. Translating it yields CASSIMGQLTGELFF. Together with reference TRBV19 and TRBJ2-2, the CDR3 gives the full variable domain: DGGITQSPKYLFRKEGQNVTLSCEQNLNHDAMYWYRQDPGQGLRLIYYSQIVNDFQKGDIAEGYSVSREKKESFPLTVTSAQKNPTAFYLCASSIMGQLTGELFFGEGSRLTVL.

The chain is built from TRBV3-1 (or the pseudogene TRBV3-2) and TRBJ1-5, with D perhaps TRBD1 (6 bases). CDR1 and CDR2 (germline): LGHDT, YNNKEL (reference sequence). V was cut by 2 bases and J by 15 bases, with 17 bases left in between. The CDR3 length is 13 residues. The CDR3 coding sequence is TGTGCCAGCAGCCAATCCCAGGGACAAAGAAGGCATTTT. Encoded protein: CASSQSQGQRRHF.

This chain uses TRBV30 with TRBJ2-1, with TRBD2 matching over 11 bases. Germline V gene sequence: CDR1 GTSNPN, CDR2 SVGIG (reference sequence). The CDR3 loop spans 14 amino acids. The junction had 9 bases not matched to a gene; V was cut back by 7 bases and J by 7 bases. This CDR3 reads CAFKYPSGGNEQFF. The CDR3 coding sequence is TGTGCCTTCAAATATCCTAGCGGGGGGAATGAGCAGTTCTTC.

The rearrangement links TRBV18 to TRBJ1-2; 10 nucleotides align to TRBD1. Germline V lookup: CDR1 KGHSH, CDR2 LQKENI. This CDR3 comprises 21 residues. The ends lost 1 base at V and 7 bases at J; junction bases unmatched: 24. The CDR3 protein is CASSPRGTGANRGSTPGGYTF. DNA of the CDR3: TGTGCCAGCTCACCACGCGGGACAGGGGCTAACCGAGGGTCCACCCCCGGTGGCTACACCTTC.

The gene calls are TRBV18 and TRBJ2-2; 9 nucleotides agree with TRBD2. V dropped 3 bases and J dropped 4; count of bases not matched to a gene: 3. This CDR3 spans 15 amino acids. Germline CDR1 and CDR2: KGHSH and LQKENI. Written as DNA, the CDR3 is TGTGCCAGCTCACCCGCGGGAGGGAGCACCGGGGAGCTGTTTTTT. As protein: CASSPAGGSTGELFF. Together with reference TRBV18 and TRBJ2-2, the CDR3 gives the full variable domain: NAGVMQNPRHLVRRRGQEARLRCSPMKGHSHVYWYRQLPEEGLKFMVYLQKENIIDESGMPKERFSAEFPKEGPSILRIQQVVRGDSAAYFCASSPAGGSTGELFFGEGSRLTVL.

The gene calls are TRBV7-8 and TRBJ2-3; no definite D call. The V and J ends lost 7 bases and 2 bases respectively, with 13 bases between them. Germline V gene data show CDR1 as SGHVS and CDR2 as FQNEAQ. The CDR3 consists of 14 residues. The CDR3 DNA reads TGTGCCAGCACCTTTAAAGCTCACACAGATACGCAGTATTTT. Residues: CASTFKAHTDTQYF.

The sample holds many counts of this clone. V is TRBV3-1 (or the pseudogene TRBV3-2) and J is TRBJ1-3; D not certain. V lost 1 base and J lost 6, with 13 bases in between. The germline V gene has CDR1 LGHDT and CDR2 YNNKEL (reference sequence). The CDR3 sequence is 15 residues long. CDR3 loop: CASSQGPSGENTIYF. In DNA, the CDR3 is TGTGCCAGCAGCCAAGGGCCCTCCGGAGAAAACACCATATATTTT.

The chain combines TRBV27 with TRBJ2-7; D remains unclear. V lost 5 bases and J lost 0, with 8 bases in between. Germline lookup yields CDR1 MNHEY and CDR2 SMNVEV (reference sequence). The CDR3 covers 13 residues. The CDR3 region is CASSPRGSYEQYF. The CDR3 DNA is TGTGCCAGCAGTCCCCGAGGCTCCTACGAGCAGTACTTC.

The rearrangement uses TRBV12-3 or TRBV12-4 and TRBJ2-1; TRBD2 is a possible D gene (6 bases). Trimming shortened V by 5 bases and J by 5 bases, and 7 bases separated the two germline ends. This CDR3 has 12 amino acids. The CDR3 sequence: CASSRLDNEQFF. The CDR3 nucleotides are TGTGCCAGCAGTAGACTAGACAATGAGCAGTTCTTC.